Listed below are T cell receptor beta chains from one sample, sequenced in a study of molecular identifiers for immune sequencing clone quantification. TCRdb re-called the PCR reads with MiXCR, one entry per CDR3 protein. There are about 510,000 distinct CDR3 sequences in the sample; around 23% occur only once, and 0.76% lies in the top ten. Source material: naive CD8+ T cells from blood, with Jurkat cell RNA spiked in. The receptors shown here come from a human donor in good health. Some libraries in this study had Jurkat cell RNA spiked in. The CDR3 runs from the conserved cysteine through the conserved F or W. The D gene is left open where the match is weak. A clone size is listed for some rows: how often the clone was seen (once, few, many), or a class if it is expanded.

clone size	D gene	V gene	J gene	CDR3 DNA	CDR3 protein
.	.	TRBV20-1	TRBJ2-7	TGCAGTGCTAGTCGAACAGTTGTAAAGGTTTGGGACGCCTACGAGCAGTACTTC	CSASRTVVKVWDAYEQYF
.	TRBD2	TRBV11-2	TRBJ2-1	TGTGCCAGCAGCTTACTCAGCGGGGGGGGCGATGAGCAGTTCTTC	CASSLLSGGGDEQFF
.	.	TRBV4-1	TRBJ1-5	TGCGCCAGCAGCCCCACCGGCGGGGCCCGGGAGCCCCAGCATTTT	CASSPTGGAREPQHF
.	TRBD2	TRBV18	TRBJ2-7	TGTGCCAGCTCAGATCGTAGCGGGGGAAACTACGAGCAGTACTTC	CASSDRSGGNYEQYF
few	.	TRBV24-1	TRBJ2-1	TGTGCCACCAGTGATGCAGGGTTCCACAATGAGCAGTTCTTC	CATSDAGFHNEQFF
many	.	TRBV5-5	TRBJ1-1	TGTGCCAGCAGCTTTTTGACGGGGCCGTCTGAAGCTTTCTTT	CASSFLTGPSEAFF
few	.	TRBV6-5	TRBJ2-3	TGTGCCAGCAGTTTGCGGGTGGATACGCAGTATTTT	CASSLRVDTQYF
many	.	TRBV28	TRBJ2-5	TGTGCCAGCAGTTCCCCTAGTGGAGGAGAGACCCAGTACTTC	CASSSPSGGETQYF
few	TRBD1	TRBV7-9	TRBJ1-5	TGTGCCAGCAGCGGGACAGGGGAGGGCCAGCCCCAGCATTTT	CASSGTGEGQPQHF
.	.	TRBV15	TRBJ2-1	TGTGCCACCAGCAGAGATCTTAAAAGGGGCAGCTCCTACAATGAGCAGTTCTTC	CATSRDLKRGSSYNEQFF
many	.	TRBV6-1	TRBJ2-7	TGTGCCAGCAGTGAGTACGGACATCACGAGCAGTACTTC	CASSEYGHHEQYF
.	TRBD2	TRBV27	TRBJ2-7	TGTGCCAGCGGGGGGGGGGTCGAGCAGTACTTC	CASGGGVEQYF
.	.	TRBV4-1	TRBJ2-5	TGCGCCAGCAGCCCAGGGATTAGTCCCCAAGAGACCCAGTACTTC	CASSPGISPQETQYF
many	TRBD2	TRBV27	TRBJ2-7	TGTGCCAGCAGTTGGACTAGCGGGGGCTCCTACGAGCAGTACTTC	CASSWTSGGSYEQYF
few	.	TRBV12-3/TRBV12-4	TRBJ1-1	TGTGCCAGCAGTTTATCGGGGGATGGAGCTTTCTTT	CASSLSGDGAFF
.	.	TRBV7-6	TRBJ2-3	TGTGCCAGCAGCTTACGGGATCCCTGGGTTGAGCAGTGTTTT	CASSLRDPWVEQCF
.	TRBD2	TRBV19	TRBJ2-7	TGTGCCAGTAGGTATGGAGCGGGAGCCTACGAGCAGTACTTC	CASRYGAGAYEQYF
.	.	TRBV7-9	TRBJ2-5	TGTGCCAGCAGCTTAGACCGCCACCAAGAGACCCAGTACTTC	CASSLDRHQETQYF
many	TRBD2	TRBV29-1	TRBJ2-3	TGCAGCGTTGAAGGAGGTAGGACTAGCGAGTCCACAGATACGCAGTATTTT	CSVEGGRTSESTDTQYF
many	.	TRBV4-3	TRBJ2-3	TGCGCCAGCAGCCAAGATCAACGGGGACTCACAGATACGCAGTATTTT	CASSQDQRGLTDTQYF
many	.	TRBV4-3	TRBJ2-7	TGCGCCAGCAGCCAAGATCTTACGGGAATCGAGCAGTACTTC	CASSQDLTGIEQYF
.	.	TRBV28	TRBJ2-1	TGTGCCAGCAGTCCCCCGGACTATGGGGCGTTTGGTGAGCAGTTCTTC	CASSPPDYGAFGEQFF
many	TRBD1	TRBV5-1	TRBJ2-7	TGCGCCAGCAGCGGAGGACAGGGTCACGAGCAGTACTTC	CASSGGQGHEQYF
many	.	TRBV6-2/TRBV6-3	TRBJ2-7	TGTGCCAGCAGTCACGGGGATTACTACGAGCAGTACTTC	CASSHGDYYEQYF
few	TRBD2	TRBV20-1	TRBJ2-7	TGCAGTGCTAGAGATTTTGTAGCGGGGGGCTACGAGCAGTACTTC	CSARDFVAGGYEQYF
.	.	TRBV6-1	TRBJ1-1	TGTGCCAGCAAGGGGTGGTACACTGAAGCTTTCTTT	CASKGWYTEAFF